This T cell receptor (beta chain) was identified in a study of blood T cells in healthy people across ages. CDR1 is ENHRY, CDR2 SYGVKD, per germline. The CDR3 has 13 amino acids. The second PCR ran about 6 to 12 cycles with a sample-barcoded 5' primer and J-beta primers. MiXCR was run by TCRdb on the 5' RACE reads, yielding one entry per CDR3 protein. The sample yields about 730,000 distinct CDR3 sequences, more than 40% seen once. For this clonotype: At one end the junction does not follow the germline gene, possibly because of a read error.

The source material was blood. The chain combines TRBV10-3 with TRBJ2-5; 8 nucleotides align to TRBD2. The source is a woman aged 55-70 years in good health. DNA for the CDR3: TGTGCCATCGGAGCGGGAGAAGGAGAGGCCCAGTACTTC. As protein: CAIGAGEGEAQYF.